What follows are 23 T cell receptor beta chains derived from one specimen sequenced in a study of early T cells in non-severe SARS-CoV-2 infection. TCRdb analysed the 5' RACE reads with MiXCR anew, one entry per CDR3 protein. The sample has about 61,000 distinct CDR3 sequences; less than 14% are singletons. The sequencing sample was made of whole blood. These receptors all come from an adult who was a healthcare worker with PCR-confirmed SARS-CoV-2 infection or an uninfected control (not recorded which).

This clonotype appeared many times. This chain uses TRBV11-2 with TRBJ1-3, with D unclear. CDR3 length equals 16 residues. The V gene's germline CDR1 is SGHAT and CDR2 FQNNGV. The V and J ends lost 2 bases and 6 bases respectively, with 17 bases between them. DNA of the CDR3: TGTGCCAGCAGCTTATACCGCCACGGGTCGGAAAACACCATATATTTT. It is translated as CASSLYRHGSENTIYF.

This clonotype was recorded many times. The chain combines TRBV15 with TRBJ2-1; D could derive from TRBD1 or TRBD2 (5 bases each). The CDR3 runs to 15 residues. Trimming shortened V by 1 base and J by 2 bases, and 9 bases separated the two germline ends. Germline CDR1 and CDR2: LNHNV and YYDKDF (reference sequence). Written as DNA, the CDR3 is TGTGCCACCAGCAGAGGGGGGTTAACCTACAATGAGCAGTTCTTC. It codes for CATSRGGLTYNEQFF. The whole variable domain, remainder taken from reference TRBV15 and TRBJ2-1, is DAMVIQNPRYQVTQFGKPVTLSCSQTLNHNVMYWYQQKSSQAPKLLFHYYDKDFNNEADTPDNFQSRRPNTSFCFLDIRSPGLGDTAMYLCATSRGGLTYNEQFFGPGTRLTVL.

The chain is built from TRBV11-2 and TRBJ2-1; D is unresolved. Germline CDR1 is SGHAT and CDR2 is FQNNGV. Trimming cost V 4 bases and J 9 bases, with 19 bases left between them. The CDR3 consists of 15 residues. In nucleotides, the CDR3 is TGTGCCAGCAGCTGGGATGGGGAAGATGGAGCTGAGCAGTTCTTC. It codes for CASSWDGEDGAEQFF.

This clonotype was detected ten times or more. CDR3 nucleotide sequence: TGCGCCAGCAGAAAAACCGGGACAGGGCTGAATGAGCAGTTCTTC. Protein product: CASRKTGTGLNEQFF. The chain joins TRBV5-1 to TRBJ2-1, with 9 bases lining up with TRBD1. Trimming took 5 bases from V and 7 from J; bases not matched to a gene: 10. The CDR3 length is 15 residues. CDR1 and CDR2 (germline): SGHRS, YFSETQ.

This clonotype was seen ten or more times. The gene calls are TRBV20-1 and TRBJ1-2; perhaps TRBD1 as D (5 bases). Per the germline V gene, CDR1 is DFQATT and CDR2 is SNEGSKA (reference sequence). V lost 6 bases and J lost 6, with 17 bases in between. The CDR3 is 13 residues long. For the CDR3, the DNA is TGCAGTGCGATTGAGTGGGGAGGGGATGGCTACACCTTC. Its protein product is CSAIEWGGDGYTF.

This clonotype was counted ten times or more. The V and J genes are TRBV7-6 and TRBJ2-3; no definite D call. V was shortened by 0 bases and J by 1 base, with 11 bases between the two germline ends. CDR1 is SGHVS, CDR2 FNYEAQ, per germline. The CDR3 extends over 16 amino acids. In nucleotides, the CDR3 is TGTGCCAGCAGCTTAGCAAACGCCCCGGGCACAGATACGCAGTATTTT. It codes for CASSLANAPGTDTQYF.

In nucleotides, the CDR3 is TGCAGTGCTAGACGCGGGGGGGCGATCGTGGATGAGCAGTTCTTC. This sequence encodes CSARRGGAIVDEQFF. The chain joins TRBV20-1 to TRBJ2-1; 9 bases align to TRBD2. From germline, CDR1 is DFQATT and CDR2 SNEGSKA (reference sequence). Trimming at V came to 2 bases and at J to 8 bases, leaving 10 bases not matched to a gene. There are 15 residues in the CDR3.

This clonotype was seen many times. This chain joins TRBV12-3 or TRBV12-4 and TRBJ2-2; 8 bases fit TRBD1. CDR3 length: 17 residues. V trimming: 8 bases; J trimming: 3 bases; junction bases outside the gene matches: 14. CDR3 sequence: CASRPLTGVTDTGELFF. The CDR3 nucleotides read TGTGCCAGCCGCCCTTTGACAGGGGTCACGGACACCGGGGAGCTGTTTTTT.

Written as DNA, the CDR3 is TGTGCCAGCAGCTTGGAGGGACAGGGCTACGAGCAGTACTTC. It codes for CASSLEGQGYEQYF. The chain carries TRBV5-5 and TRBJ2-7; 9 bases agree with TRBD1. V lost 0 bases and J lost 3; bases outside the gene matches: 1. CDR1 and CDR2 (germline): SGHKS, YYEKEE (reference sequence). The CDR3 totals 14 residues.

V usage is TRBV25-1 and J usage is TRBJ2-2, with D hard to call. V was clipped by 6 bases and J by 4 bases, with 9 bases between them. Per the germline V gene, CDR1 is MGHDK and CDR2 is SYGVNS. The CDR3 is 13 amino acids. This CDR3 is CASRIASTGELFF. DNA of the CDR3: TGTGCCAGCAGGATAGCCAGCACCGGGGAGCTGTTTTTT.

This clonotype was counted ten times or more. The J gene is TRBJ2-7, the V gene TRBV10-3, with TRBD1 identical over 9 bases. The CDR3 runs to 16 residues. With 0 bases clipped from V and 4 bases from J, the junction kept 7 bases outside the gene matches. Germline V gene data show CDR1 as ENHRY and CDR2 as SYGVKD. This chain's CDR3 is CAISESRTGEAYEQYF. CDR3 nucleotides: TGTGCCATCAGTGAGTCGCGGACAGGGGAAGCTTACGAGCAGTACTTC.

This clonotype has only a few counts. V gene TRBV7-2 combines with J gene TRBJ2-7, with 9 bases identical to TRBD1. CDR1 and CDR2 from the germline V gene are SGHTA and FQGNSA. The V and J ends lost 5 bases and 3 bases, in that order; junction bases with no gene match: 8. This CDR3 region has 15 residues. The chain's CDR3 is CASSPVGQGYYEQYF. Written as DNA, the CDR3 is TGTGCCAGCAGCCCCGTGGGACAGGGTTACTACGAGCAGTACTTC.

This clonotype was recorded at least ten times. The chain combines TRBV18 with TRBJ2-3, with D perhaps TRBD1 (6 bases). Trimming shortened V by 1 base and J by 1 base, and 12 bases separated the two germline ends. This CDR3 is built from 16 residues. Germline lookup yields CDR1 KGHSH and CDR2 LQKENI. The CDR3 protein is CASSPRQQGGTDTQYF. CDR3 in DNA: TGTGCCAGCTCACCACGGCAACAGGGCGGCACAGATACGCAGTATTTT.

This clonotype was detected ten times or more. The chain links TRBV6-5 to TRBJ1-6, with D possibly TRBD1 on 6 matching bases. CDR1 and CDR2 from the germline V gene are MNHEY and SVGAGI. This CDR3 region has 16 residues. The V end was cut by 5 bases, the J end by 7 bases, with 18 bases between. The CDR3 nucleotides read TGTGCCAGCAGTGCCCAGAGGGGGGGATACAATTCACCCCTCCACTTT. It specifies CASSAQRGGYNSPLHF.

J is TRBJ2-3 and V is TRBV7-2, with D tentatively TRBD1 (5 bases). Per germline, CDR1 SGHTA and CDR2 FQGNSA. This CDR3 region has 16 residues. V shed 2 bases and J shed 4 bases, with 16 bases lying between them. CDR3 loop: CASSLLSQGGADTQYF. The CDR3 nucleotides are TGTGCCAGCAGCTTACTTTCCCAGGGTGGAGCAGATACGCAGTATTTT.

To note about this clonotype: One end of the junction does not line up with germline, which may come from a read error. This chain links TRBV7-2 with TRBJ2-3; tentative D call: TRBD2 (5 bases). This CDR3 comprises 13 residues. CDR1 is SGHTA and CDR2 is FQGNSA in the germline V gene. The CDR3 bases are TGTGCCAGCAGCTTAGGGAGGAACCTATTAGACGATTTT. Translating it yields CASSLGRNLLDDF.

This clonotype occurred many times. The chain recombines TRBV20-1 with TRBJ1-3; D uncertain. Germline CDR1 is DFQATT and CDR2 is SNEGSKA (reference sequence). V dropped 0 bases and J dropped 0 bases, with 12 bases sitting between them. The CDR3 covers 16 residues. This CDR3 reads CSARDLNAASGNTIYF. The CDR3, as DNA: TGCAGTGCTAGAGATCTTAACGCTGCCTCTGGAAACACCATATATTTT.

This clonotype came up many times. The chain combines TRBV6-6 with TRBJ2-1; 7 bases are shared with TRBD2. Germline CDR1 MNHNY, CDR2 SVGAGI (reference sequence). The trim removed 7 bases at V and 1 base at J, leaving 13 bases unmatched. The CDR3 extends over 17 amino acids. The CDR3 protein is CASILAPSGVSYNEQFF. Written as DNA, the CDR3 is TGTGCCAGCATACTAGCTCCCAGCGGGGTATCCTACAATGAGCAGTTCTTC.

At least ten counts were recorded for this clonotype. The chain links TRBV12-3 or TRBV12-4 to TRBJ2-3; either TRBD1 or TRBD2 may supply D (5 bases each). The CDR3 extends over 17 amino acids. Trimming shortened V by 3 bases and J by 2 bases, and 18 bases separated the two germline ends. CDR3 region: CASSFGSGRPDTDTQYF. Here the CDR3 DNA reads TGTGCCAGCAGTTTTGGGTCGGGACGGCCCGACACAGATACGCAGTATTTT.

This clonotype was recorded many times. V usage is TRBV29-1 and J usage is TRBJ2-3; no firm D call. V lost 3 bases to trimming and J lost 0 bases, with 10 bases between them. Looked up from germline, CDR1 is SQVTM and CDR2 is ANQGSEA. The CDR3 contains 14 residues. The CDR3 spells CSVESAQSTDTQYF. CDR3 DNA: TGCAGCGTTGAGTCGGCGCAAAGCACAGATACGCAGTATTTT.

This clonotype was recorded a few times. In DNA, the CDR3 is TGCGCCAGCAGCCAAGTGGGGACCCTAGAGCACTCTGGGGCCAACGTCCTGACTTTC. This gives the protein CASSQVGTLEHSGANVLTF. V and J are TRBV4-3 and TRBJ2-6; D could derive from TRBD1 or TRBD2 (5 bases each). This CDR3 spans 19 amino acids. Per the germline V gene, CDR1 is LGHNA and CDR2 is YSLEER. Trimming pared 1 base from V and 0 bases from J, leaving 16 bases between.

This clonotype was seen a few times. The V and J genes are TRBV30 and TRBJ1-1; D is unclear. CDR1 is GTSNPN and CDR2 is SVGIG in the germline V gene (reference sequence). The CDR3 has 12 residues. Trimming removed 0 bases from V and 3 bases from J, with 5 bases in between. CDR3 nucleotide sequence: TGTGCCTGGAGTGTACTGGACACTGAAGCTTTCTTT. It encodes CAWSVLDTEAFF.

The chain recombines TRBV2 with TRBJ2-4, with a tentative D call TRBD1 (6 bases). Per the germline V gene, CDR1 is SNHLY and CDR2 is FYNNEI. The CDR3 extends over 12 amino acids. The V gene lost 10 bases and the J gene lost 5 bases, with 12 bases spanning the gap. In nucleotides, the CDR3 is TGTGCCACCACCTCAGGGGAAAACATTCAGTACTTC. This gives the protein CATTSGENIQYF.